Given below is one T cell receptor (beta chain) in context. This specimen belongs to a study of control samples from healthy donors and cancer patients. Germline lookup yields CDR1 ENHRY and CDR2 SYGVKD. This CDR3 comprises 13 residues. V lost 10 bases and J lost 8; bases outside the gene matches: 10. Profiling relied on immunoSEQ multiplex PCR, and the TCRdb table lists in-frame clones only, not all of them. This sample has about 55,000 clones; 90% to 96% occur once, and the top ten carry 1.1%. This sequence was found in a young woman in good health. Input material: blood. The rearrangement joins TRBV10-3 to TRBJ1-2; 10 bases line up with TRBD1. CDR3 in DNA: TGTGCCACCTCTAGATTGGACAGGGGGGGCTACACCTTC. Translation: CATSRLDRGGYTF.